The source of this T cell receptor (beta chain) is a study of cytomegalovirus exposure and HLA in healthy donors. At the level of the study: Prior work identified some 120 million unique TCR beta sequences in approximately 180 million T cells.

Study results and limitations: In a later analysis, specific HLA alleles were associated with around 17,000 TCR beta sequences at a 0.05 false discovery rate. The study found most TCR sequences rare, yet found some public TCRs in many donors.

It was with 60 Vbeta and 13 Jbeta primers that the PCR ran. Data came from immunoSEQ multiplex PCR; TCRdb stores just in-frame clones and leaves some out. This sample has around 130,000 clones, with around three quarters found just once. On this clone itself: Antigen specificity is unknown.

CDR1 is SGHAT, CDR2 FQNNGV, per germline. CDR3 length: 14 residues. J lost 5 bases, V lost 4 bases, and 5 bases had no gene match. The TCR sequence derives from a man younger than 30 in good health and CMV-seropositive. Sequenced material: PBMCs. The gene calls are TRBV11-2 and TRBJ1-5; 7 bases are shared with TRBD1. CDR3 sequence (DNA): TGTGCCAGCAGCTCAGGGGGAGCCGATCAGCCCCAGCATTTT. This encodes CASSSGGADQPQHF.